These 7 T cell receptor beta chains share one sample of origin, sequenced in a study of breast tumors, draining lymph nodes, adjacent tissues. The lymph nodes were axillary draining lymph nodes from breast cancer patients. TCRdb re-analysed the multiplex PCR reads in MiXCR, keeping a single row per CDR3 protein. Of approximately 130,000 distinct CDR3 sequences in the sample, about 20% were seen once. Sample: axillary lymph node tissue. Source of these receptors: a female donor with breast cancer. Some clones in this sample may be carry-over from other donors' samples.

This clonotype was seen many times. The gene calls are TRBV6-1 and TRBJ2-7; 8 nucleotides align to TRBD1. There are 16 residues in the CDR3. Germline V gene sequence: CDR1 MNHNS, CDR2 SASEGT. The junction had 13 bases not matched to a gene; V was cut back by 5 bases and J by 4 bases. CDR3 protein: CASSTYNRGYGYEQYF. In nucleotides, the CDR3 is TGTGCCAGCAGTACCTACAACAGGGGGTACGGTTACGAGCAGTACTTC.

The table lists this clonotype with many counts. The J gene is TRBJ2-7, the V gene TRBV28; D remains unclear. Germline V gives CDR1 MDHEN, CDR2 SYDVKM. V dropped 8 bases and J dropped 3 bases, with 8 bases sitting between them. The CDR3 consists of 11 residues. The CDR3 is CASQSVYEQYF. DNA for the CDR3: TGTGCCAGCCAGTCCGTCTACGAGCAGTACTTC.

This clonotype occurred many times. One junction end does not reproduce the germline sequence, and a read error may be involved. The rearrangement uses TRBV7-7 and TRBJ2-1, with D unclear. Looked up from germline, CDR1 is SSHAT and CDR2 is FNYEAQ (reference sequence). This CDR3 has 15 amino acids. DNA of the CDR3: TGTGCTAGCAGCTTAGACGGGCAGGCAAACAATGAGCAGTTCTTC. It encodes CASSLDGQANNEQFF.

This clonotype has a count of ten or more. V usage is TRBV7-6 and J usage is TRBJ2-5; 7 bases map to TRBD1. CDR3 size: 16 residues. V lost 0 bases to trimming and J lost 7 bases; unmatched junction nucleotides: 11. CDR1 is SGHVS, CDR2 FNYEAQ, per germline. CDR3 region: CASSLARQGTVGTQYF. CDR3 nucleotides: TGTGCCAGCAGCTTAGCTCGACAGGGTACGGTGGGGACCCAGTACTTC.

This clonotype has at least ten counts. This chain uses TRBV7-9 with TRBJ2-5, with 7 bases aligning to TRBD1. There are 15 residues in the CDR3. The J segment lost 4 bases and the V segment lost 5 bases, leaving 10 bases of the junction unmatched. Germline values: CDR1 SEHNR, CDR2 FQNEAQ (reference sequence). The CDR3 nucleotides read TGTGCCAGCAGCCCACCGGGACAGCAACGAGAGACCCAGTACTTC. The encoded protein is CASSPPGQQRETQYF.

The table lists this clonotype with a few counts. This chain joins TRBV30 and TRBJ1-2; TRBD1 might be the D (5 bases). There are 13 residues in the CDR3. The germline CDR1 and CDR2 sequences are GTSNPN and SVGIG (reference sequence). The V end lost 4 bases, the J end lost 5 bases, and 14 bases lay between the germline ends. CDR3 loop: CAWTGQDFYGYTF. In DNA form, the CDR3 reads TGTGCCTGGACGGGGCAGGACTTTTATGGCTACACCTTC.

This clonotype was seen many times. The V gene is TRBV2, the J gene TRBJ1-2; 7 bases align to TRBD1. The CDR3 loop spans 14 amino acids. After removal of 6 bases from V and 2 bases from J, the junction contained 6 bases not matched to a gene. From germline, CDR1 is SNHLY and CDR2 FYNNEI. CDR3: CASSRGAWNYGYTF. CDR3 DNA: TGTGCCAGCAGCAGGGGGGCCTGGAACTATGGCTACACCTTC.